The 28 T cell receptor beta chains below were found in one sample sequenced in a study of cytomegalovirus exposure and HLA in healthy donors. Some clones are missing from TCRdb's copy, which holds only in-frame ones; the method was immunoSEQ multiplex PCR. This sample has around 300,000 clones, with 65% to 90% found just once. The sequencing input was PBMCs. The receptors shown here come from a woman aged 18-29 years in good health and CMV-seronegative.

The CDR3 DNA is TGTGCCAGTAGTGGGGCTAGCGGGGGCACAGATACGCAGTATTTT. It is translated as CASSGASGGTDTQYF. This chain joins TRBV19 and TRBJ2-3, with 9 bases fitting TRBD2. J gave up 1 base and V 5 bases, and 4 bases lay outside the gene matches. The germline V gene encodes CDR1 LNHDA and CDR2 SQIVND (reference sequence). This CDR3 contains 15 residues.

Concerning this clone itself: Within the sample, other DNA sequences also encode this same CDR3. The chain is built from TRBV9 and TRBJ2-7, with 9 bases lining up with TRBD1. V lost 2 bases and J lost 2; bases outside the gene matches: 2. The CDR3 contains 14 residues. Germline CDR1 reads SGDLS; CDR2 reads YYNGEE. In DNA form, the CDR3 reads TGTGCCAGCAGCGTCGGGACAGGGACCTACGAGCAGTACTTC. Translated, it gives CASSVGTGTYEQYF.

The V call is TRBV4-1, the J call TRBJ1-3; 7 bases agree with TRBD1. Trimming at V came to 0 bases and at J to 0 bases, leaving 8 bases not matched to a gene. The germline V gene encodes CDR1 MGHRA and CDR2 YSYEKL. The CDR3 contains 18 residues. The CDR3 nucleotides are TGCGCCAGCAGCCAAGATAGGGGGCCAAACCACTCTGGAAACACCATATATTTT. Its translation: CASSQDRGPNHSGNTIYF.

The genes are TRBV10-2 and TRBJ2-1; D remains unclear. There are 11 residues in the CDR3. V was clipped by 3 bases and J by 10 bases, with 7 bases between them. Germline values: CDR1 WSHSY, CDR2 SAAADI. CDR3 DNA sequence: TGCGCCAGCAGTGAAACAATGGAGCAGTTCTTC. Residues: CASSETMEQFF.

The V call is TRBV19, the J call TRBJ1-1; no clear D. CDR3 length: 13 amino acids. Germline lookup yields CDR1 LNHDA and CDR2 SQIVND (reference sequence). Trimming left V 6 bases short and J 3 bases short, with 11 bases between. CDR3 protein: CASSNFFYTEAFF. The DNA of the CDR3 is TGTGCCAGTAGCAATTTTTTTTACACTGAAGCTTTCTTT. Looking up the rest from reference TRBV19 and TRBJ1-1 gives the full variable domain: DGGITQSPKYLFRKEGQNVTLSCEQNLNHDAMYWYRQDPGQGLRLIYYSQIVNDFQKGDIAEGYSVSREKKESFPLTVTSAQKNPTAFYLCASSNFFYTEAFFGQGTRLTVV.

The V gene is TRBV27, the J gene TRBJ1-2; 7 bases are shared with TRBD1. CDR1 is MNHEY and CDR2 is SMNVEV in the germline V gene (reference sequence). CDR3 length: 15 amino acids. V shed 2 bases, J shed 6 bases, and the junction held 9 bases outside the gene matches. The CDR3 protein is CASSLRQGFLDGYTF. The CDR3, as DNA: TGTGCCAGCAGTTTACGACAGGGTTTTCTGGATGGCTACACCTTC.

In its sample, this clone was seen a few times. The chain employs TRBV27 and TRBJ1-2, with a weak D call TRBD1 (5 bases). The germline CDR1 and CDR2 sequences are MNHEY and SMNVEV (reference sequence). Trimming stripped 5 bases from V and 7 bases from J, with 11 bases between. The CDR3 is 12 residues long. DNA for the CDR3: TGTGCCAGCAGTGCCGTAGGGGTTGGCTACACCTTC. Protein sequence: CASSAVGVGYTF.

This clone was counted only a few times. The chain is built from TRBV2 and TRBJ2-7, with D possibly being TRBD1 (6 bases). Trimming left V 8 bases short and J 3 bases short, with 11 bases between. The CDR3 runs to 12 residues. Per germline, CDR1 SNHLY and CDR2 FYNNEI. The CDR3 sequence: CASGRDNYEQYF. CDR3 bases: TGTGCCAGCGGCCGGGACAACTACGAGCAGTACTTC.

The chain is built from TRBV19 and TRBJ1-5; 9 bases fit TRBD1. V gave up 5 bases and J gave up 10 bases; unmatched junction bases: 12. Germline-derived CDR1 and CDR2 are LNHDA and SQIVND (reference sequence). This CDR3 is 15 amino acids long. The CDR3 loop reads CASSGPGTGRQPQHF. The DNA of the CDR3 is TGTGCCAGTAGTGGGCCGGGGACAGGGCGCCAACCCCAGCATTTT.

This clone was detected only once. The CDR3 nucleotides are TGTGCCAGCAGGCCCAAGGGACAGGCTAATTCACCCCTCCACTTT. This sequence encodes CASRPKGQANSPLHF. The chain is built from TRBV5-6 and TRBJ1-6, with TRBD1 matching over 8 bases. CDR3 size: 15 residues. The germline gives CDR1 SGHDT, CDR2 YYEEEE. With V trimmed by 5 bases and J by 6 bases, 7 bases remained unmatched.

The genes are TRBV2 and TRBJ2-5; TRBD1 aligns across 11 bases. Trimming removed 4 bases from V and 5 bases from J; junction bases left unmatched: 6. From germline, CDR1 is SNHLY and CDR2 FYNNEI. This CDR3 spans 15 amino acids. The CDR3 nucleotides read TGTGCCAGCAGTGCCAGGACAGGGGGCGGGGAGACCCAGTACTTC. This sequence encodes CASSARTGGGETQYF.

The chain uses TRBV19 and TRBJ2-3, with a possible D match to TRBD2 (6 bases). The CDR3 has 18 residues. Trimming stripped 6 bases from V and 0 bases from J, with 22 bases between. CDR1 is LNHDA and CDR2 is SQIVND in the germline V gene (reference sequence). CDR3 sequence reads: CASSRAAGAPSSTDTQYF. The CDR3 nucleotides are TGTGCCAGTAGCCGAGCAGCGGGCGCACCATCTAGCACAGATACGCAGTATTTT.

The chain is built from TRBV7-2 and TRBJ2-7, with TRBD2 matching 15 bases. CDR1 SGHTA and CDR2 FQGNSA come from the germline V gene. The junction had 6 bases not matched to a gene; V was cut back by 3 bases and J by 0 bases. This CDR3 region has 18 residues. The CDR3 DNA is TGTGCCAGCAGCTTGGGGACTAGCGGGGGGCTGAGCTCCTACGAGCAGTACTTC. Protein product: CASSLGTSGGLSSYEQYF. The variable domain in full, with the rest retrieved from reference TRBV7-2 and TRBJ2-7, is GAGVSQSPSNKVTEKGKDVELRCDPISGHTALYWYRQSLGQGLEFLIYFQGNSAPDKSGLPSDRFSAERTGGSVSTLTIQRTQQEDSAVYLCASSLGTSGGLSSYEQYFGPGTRLTVT.

Of note for this clone: Different DNA sequences within this sample yield the same CDR3. V is TRBV5-1 and J is TRBJ1-1; TRBD1 agrees at 10 bases. After removal of 0 bases from V and 4 bases from J, the junction contained 0 bases not matched to a gene. The CDR3 runs to 14 residues. In germline, CDR1 is SGHRS, CDR2 YFSETQ. The CDR3 sequence: CASSLGTGGTEAFF. For the CDR3, the DNA is TGCGCCAGCAGCTTGGGGACAGGGGGCACTGAAGCTTTCTTT.

V and J are TRBV5-1 and TRBJ2-1, with a tentative D call TRBD1 (6 bases). CDR3 length: 14 residues. Per the germline V gene, CDR1 is SGHRS and CDR2 is YFSETQ. With 4 bases removed from V and 3 bases from J, the gap between germline ends came to 11 bases. Written as DNA, the CDR3 is TGCGCCAGCAGCATGGACAGAAACTACAATGAGCAGTTCTTC. Translating it yields CASSMDRNYNEQFF. The variable domain in full, with the rest retrieved from reference TRBV5-1 and TRBJ2-1, is KAGVTQTPRYLIKTRGQQVTLSCSPISGHRSVSWYQQTPGQGLQFLFEYFSETQRNKGNFPGRFSGRQFSNSRSEMNVSTLELGDSALYLCASSMDRNYNEQFFGPGTRLTVL.

The table lists this clone with a few counts. This rearrangement joins TRBV2 to TRBJ1-5; 8 bases line up with TRBD1. Germline V gives CDR1 SNHLY, CDR2 FYNNEI. The CDR3 is 14 amino acids. After removal of 10 bases from V and 6 bases from J, the junction contained 11 bases not matched to a gene. CDR3 residues: CAKSFGQGAQPQHF. As DNA, the CDR3 is TGTGCCAAAAGCTTCGGACAGGGCGCTCAGCCCCAGCATTTT.

The rearrangement links TRBV30 to TRBJ2-2, with D hard to call. The CDR3 is made up of 11 amino acids. CDR1 GTSNPN and CDR2 SVGIG come from the germline V gene (reference sequence). Trimming cost V 8 bases and J 8 bases, with 12 bases left between them. CDR3 bases: TGTGCCGGCCACAGTTATGGGGAGCTGTTTTTT. Translating it yields CAGHSYGELFF.

The chain links TRBV28 to TRBJ2-1; D might be TRBD1 (6 bases). The CDR3 is 14 amino acids. Germline-derived CDR1 and CDR2 are MDHEN and SYDVKM. V shed 9 bases and J shed 2 bases, with 14 bases lying between them. CDR3 coding DNA: TGTGCCAGTCGGGCGACAGGTGCCTACAATGAGCAGTTCTTC. Translation: CASRATGAYNEQFF.

This rearrangement joins TRBV28 to TRBJ1-1; D is undetermined. With 6 bases removed from V and 4 bases from J, the gap between germline ends came to 18 bases. Germline loops: CDR1 MDHEN, CDR2 SYDVKM. This CDR3 has 15 amino acids. CDR3: CASSGFAGAGTEAFF. CDR3 sequence (DNA): TGTGCCAGCAGCGGCTTCGCGGGCGCCGGCACTGAAGCTTTCTTT.

This chain uses TRBV7-6 with TRBJ2-3; 12 bases match TRBD2. CDR3 length: 20 residues. Per germline, CDR1 SGHVS and CDR2 FNYEAQ. Germline trimming cut 3 bases from V and 1 base from J; bases unmatched to any gene: 14. DNA of the CDR3: TGTGCCAGCAGCTTGCCCCGGGGACTAGCGGGCATTTATGGCACAGATACGCAGTATTTT. Protein: CASSLPRGLAGIYGTDTQYF.

This clone occurred a few times. The chain employs TRBV28 and TRBJ1-5; 7 positions match TRBD1. This CDR3 contains 12 residues. The germline V gene encodes CDR1 MDHEN and CDR2 SYDVKM. Trimming at V came to 10 bases and at J to 6 bases, leaving 6 bases not matched to a gene. Here the CDR3 reads CATRQGGQPQHF. The CDR3 nucleotides are TGTGCCACCCGACAGGGCGGTCAGCCCCAGCATTTT. Variable domain in full (rest from reference TRBV28 and TRBJ1-5): DVKVTQSSRYLVKRTGEKVFLECVQDMDHENMFWYRQDPGLGLRLIYFSYDVKMKEKGDIPEGYSVSREKKERFSLILESASTNQTSMYLCATRQGGQPQHFGDGTRLSIL.

The genes are TRBV30 and TRBJ2-2; D perhaps matches TRBD1 (6 bases). Germline-derived CDR1 and CDR2 are GTSNPN and SVGIG (reference sequence). The CDR3 length is 13 residues. V was clipped by 4 bases and J by 3 bases, with 9 bases between them. The CDR3 DNA is TGTGCCTGGATTACAGGGCACACCGGGGAGCTGTTTTTT. Its protein is CAWITGHTGELFF.

The CDR3 loop reads CSVTGGASGTGNEQFF. CDR3 bases: TGCAGCGTTACCGGGGGGGCTAGCGGGACGGGCAATGAGCAGTTCTTC. The chain couples TRBV29-1 to TRBJ2-1; 9 nucleotides line up with TRBD2. In germline, CDR1 is SQVTM, CDR2 ANQGSEA. The CDR3 runs 16 residues. J gave up 6 bases and V 5 bases, and 14 bases lay outside the gene matches.

The chain couples TRBV29-1 to TRBJ2-1; perhaps TRBD1 as D (5 bases). V was clipped by 8 bases and J by 5 bases, with 10 bases between them. Looked up from germline, CDR1 is SQVTM and CDR2 is ANQGSEA. The CDR3 consists of 11 residues. The CDR3 coding sequence is TGCAGCCCCAGGGCGGACAATGAGCAGTTCTTC. Translated, it gives CSPRADNEQFF.

J is TRBJ1-1 and V is TRBV19, with D uncertain. The CDR3 length is 13 residues. Trimming cost V 6 bases and J 1 base, with 9 bases left between them. CDR1 LNHDA and CDR2 SQIVND come from the germline V gene (reference sequence). The CDR3 nucleotides read TGTGCCAGTAGAACAGAGTCGAACACTGAAGCTTTCTTT. Residues: CASRTESNTEAFF. The full variable domain, completed using reference TRBV19 and TRBJ1-1, is DGGITQSPKYLFRKEGQNVTLSCEQNLNHDAMYWYRQDPGQGLRLIYYSQIVNDFQKGDIAEGYSVSREKKESFPLTVTSAQKNPTAFYLCASRTESNTEAFFGQGTRLTVV.

This chain uses TRBV6-6 with TRBJ2-7; 8 bases map to TRBD1. The CDR3 is 14 residues long. Germline assignment: CDR1 MNHNY and CDR2 SVGAGI (reference sequence). Trimming removed 2 bases from V and 5 bases from J; junction bases left unmatched: 5. The CDR3 nucleotides read TGTGCCAGCAGTTACGGACAGGGTCCAAACGAGCAGTACTTC. Encoded protein: CASSYGQGPNEQYF.

V gene TRBV13 combines with J gene TRBJ1-2; TRBD1 agrees at 7 bases. CDR1 is PRHDT and CDR2 is FYEKMQ in the germline V gene (reference sequence). The CDR3 runs 14 residues. V was pared by 7 bases and J by 4 bases, with 9 bases of the junction left unmatched. The CDR3 region has the DNA TGTGCCAGCACCCTTAGCCCAGGGGGCTATGGCTACACCTTC. This gives the protein CASTLSPGGYGYTF.

The CDR3 protein is CASSHGLEIPYEQYF. CDR3 nucleotides: TGTGCCAGCAGTCACGGACTGGAGATCCCCTACGAGCAGTACTTC. V and J are TRBV6-1 and TRBJ2-7; TRBD2 is a possible D gene (5 bases). This CDR3 is built from 15 residues. V lost 5 bases and J lost 2, with 16 bases in between. The germline CDR1 and CDR2 sequences are MNHNS and SASEGT.